Following are 4 T cell receptor beta chains from one sample sequenced in a study of human thymus T cells. Data came from immunoSEQ multiplex PCR; TCRdb stores just in-frame clones and leaves some out. This table holds more than 45,000 clones, 94% found once. Sequenced: blood. The receptors shown here come from a boy less than two years old with a congenital heart defect but otherwise immunologically healthy.

The rearrangement uses TRBV7-9 and TRBJ2-1, with 11 bases that match TRBD2. The germline V gene has CDR1 SEHNR and CDR2 FQNEAQ (reference sequence). Trimming at V came to 5 bases and at J to 4 bases, leaving 13 bases not matched to a gene. The CDR3 spans 18 residues. CDR3: CASSQTPGLAEIYNEQFF. The CDR3 coding sequence is TGTGCCAGCAGCCAAACCCCGGGACTAGCGGAAATTTACAATGAGCAGTTCTTC.

This chain uses TRBV5-6 with TRBJ2-4; D not resolved. CDR1 SGHDT and CDR2 YYEEEE come from the germline V gene. V lost 1 base to trimming and J lost 8 bases, with 4 bases between them. This CDR3 comprises 11 residues. CDR3 nucleotide sequence: TGTGCCAGCAGCTTGAGGGACATTCAGTACTTC. Amino acids: CASSLRDIQYF.

The chain has TRBV5-4 and TRBJ2-7; 7 nucleotides line up with TRBD2. The CDR3 is 15 amino acids. With 1 base clipped from V and 1 base from J, the junction kept 5 bases outside the gene matches. The V gene's germline CDR1 is SGHNT and CDR2 YYREEE (reference sequence). CDR3 amino acids: CASSLRASGSYEQYF. In DNA form, the CDR3 reads TGTGCCAGCAGCTTGCGGGCTAGCGGTTCCTACGAGCAGTACTTC.

The rearrangement links TRBV27 to TRBJ1-4; D possibly corresponds to TRBD1 (5 bases). The germline V gene encodes CDR1 MNHEY and CDR2 SMNVEV (reference sequence). Trimming removed 5 bases from V and 5 bases from J, with 12 bases in between. This CDR3 comprises 14 residues. The CDR3 DNA reads TGTGCCAGCAGTCCCCACCGGGACAATGAAAAACTGTTTTTT. This gives the protein CASSPHRDNEKLFF.